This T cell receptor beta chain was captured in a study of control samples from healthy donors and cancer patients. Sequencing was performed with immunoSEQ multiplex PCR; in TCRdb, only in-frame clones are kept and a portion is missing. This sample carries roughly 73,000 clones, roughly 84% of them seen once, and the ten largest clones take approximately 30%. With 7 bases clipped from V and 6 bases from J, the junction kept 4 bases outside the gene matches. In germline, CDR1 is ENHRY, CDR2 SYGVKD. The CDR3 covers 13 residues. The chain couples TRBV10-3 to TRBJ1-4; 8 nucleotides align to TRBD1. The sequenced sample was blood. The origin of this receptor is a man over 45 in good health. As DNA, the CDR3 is TGTGCCATCAAGCAGGACAGGGATGAAAAACTGTTTTTT. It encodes CAIKQDRDEKLFF.